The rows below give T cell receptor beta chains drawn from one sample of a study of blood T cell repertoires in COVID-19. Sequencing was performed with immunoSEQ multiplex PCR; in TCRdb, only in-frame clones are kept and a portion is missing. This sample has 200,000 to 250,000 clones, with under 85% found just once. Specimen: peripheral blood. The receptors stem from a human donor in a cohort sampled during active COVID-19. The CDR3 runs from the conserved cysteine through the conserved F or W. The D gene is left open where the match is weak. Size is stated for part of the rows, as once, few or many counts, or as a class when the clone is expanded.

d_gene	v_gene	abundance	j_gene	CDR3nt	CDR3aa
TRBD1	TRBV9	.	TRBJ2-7	TGTGCCAGCAGCGTAGGTCAGGGGGCCCCTTTACAGTACTTC	CASSVGQGAPLQYF
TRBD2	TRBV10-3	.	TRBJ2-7	TGTGCCATCAGTGAGTCGGGAGGGGTCTTCGGCGAGCAGTACTTC	CAISESGGVFGEQYF
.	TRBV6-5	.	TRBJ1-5	TGTGCCAGCACCCAGACAGATCAGCCCCAGCATTTT	CASTQTDQPQHF
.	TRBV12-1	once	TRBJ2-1	TGTGCCAGCAGCTTCGACAGGCTTTGGTACAATGAGCAGTTCTTC	CASSFDRLWYNEQFF
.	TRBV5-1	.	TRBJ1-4	TGCGCCAGCACCCACGGCAGAGCGAATGAAAAACTGTTTTTT	CASTHGRANEKLFF
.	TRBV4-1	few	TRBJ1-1	TGCGCCAGCAGCCAAAGGACACTTAGACTCATGAACACTGAAGCTTTCTTT	CASSQRTLRLMNTEAFF
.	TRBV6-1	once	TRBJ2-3	TGTGCCAGCAGTGACAGGTGGCTAGATACGCAGTATTTT	CASSDRWLDTQYF
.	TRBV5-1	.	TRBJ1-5	TGCGCCAGCCGGACTGACTTCAATCAGCCCCAGCATTTT	CASRTDFNQPQHF
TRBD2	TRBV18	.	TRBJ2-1	TGTGCCAGCTCACCCCTAGCGGGCCCTAACAATGAGCAGTTCTTC	CASSPLAGPNNEQFF
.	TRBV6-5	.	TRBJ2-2	TGTGCCAGCAGTACTCTAAAGGAGCCCGGGGAGCTGTTTTTT	CASSTLKEPGELFF
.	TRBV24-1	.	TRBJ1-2	TGTGCCACCAGTGATTCCCTTAACTATGGCTACACCTTC	CATSDSLNYGYTF
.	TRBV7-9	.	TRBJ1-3	TGTGCCAGCAGCTTAGCGCGAGGACAGAACTCTGGAAACACCATATATTTT	CASSLARGQNSGNTIYF
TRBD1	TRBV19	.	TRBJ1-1	TGTGCCAGTAGTTGGACAGGGCCGAACACTGAAGCTTTCTTT	CASSWTGPNTEAFF
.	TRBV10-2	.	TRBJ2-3	TGCGCCAGCAGTGAGGGGTGGGGAGGCACAGATACGCAGTATTTT	CASSEGWGGTDTQYF
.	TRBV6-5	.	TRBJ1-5	TGTGCCAGCACCAGCAGGGGTGGACAGCCCCAGCATTTT	CASTSRGGQPQHF
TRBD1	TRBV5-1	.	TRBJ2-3	TGCGCCAGCAGTCAAACAGGGGCAGGCACAGATACGCAGTATTTT	CASSQTGAGTDTQYF
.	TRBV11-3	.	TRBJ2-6	TGTGCCAGCAGCGGATCAGGGTCAGGGGCCAACGTCCTGACTTTC	CASSGSGSGANVLTF
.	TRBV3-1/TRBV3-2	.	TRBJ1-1	TGTGCCAGCAGCCGGCCCCAAAGAGGCGGGCTGGGGACTGAAGCTTTCTTT	CASSRPQRGGLGTEAFF
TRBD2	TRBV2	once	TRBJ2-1	TGTGCCAGCAGTGAGTTAGCGGGAGGGCCCGCGAATGAGCAGTTCTTC	CASSELAGGPANEQFF
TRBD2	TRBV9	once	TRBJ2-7	TGTGCCAGCAGCATACGAGGGGACTACGCCTACGAGCAGTACTTC	CASSIRGDYAYEQYF
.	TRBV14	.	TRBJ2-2	TGTGCCAGCAGCCAACCTGTGGGACTGTCCACCGGGGAGCTGTTTTTT	CASSQPVGLSTGELFF
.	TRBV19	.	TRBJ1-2	TGTGCCAGTGTACCACGGGCAGGGAATACCTATGGCTACACCTTC	CASVPRAGNTYGYTF
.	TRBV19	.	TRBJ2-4	TGTGCCAGTACCTCTAGGTGGGGGGACGGGAACATTCAGTACTTC	CASTSRWGDGNIQYF
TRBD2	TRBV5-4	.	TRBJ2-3	TGTGCCAGCAGCTTGGGGGGGACTAGCTCAACAGATACGCAGTATTTT	CASSLGGTSSTDTQYF
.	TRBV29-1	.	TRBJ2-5	TGCAGCGGACGGAGAAGGGAGACCCAGTACTTC	CSGRRRETQYF
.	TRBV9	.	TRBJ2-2	TGTGCCAGCAGCGCCCCGGGGGGCAGGGGAGGTACCGGGGAGCTGTTTTTT	CASSAPGGRGGTGELFF
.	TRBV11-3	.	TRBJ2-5	TGTGCCAGCAGCCCTTCGGCAGGGCGGAGAGAGACCCAGTACTTC	CASSPSAGRRETQYF
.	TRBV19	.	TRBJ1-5	TGTGCCAGTAGTATAGATGAGGATCAGCCCCAGCATTTT	CASSIDEDQPQHF
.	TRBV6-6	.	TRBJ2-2	TGTGCCAGTAGGACAGCGAACCGGGAGCTGTTTTTT	CASRTANRELFF
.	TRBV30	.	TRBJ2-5	TGTGCCTGGAGTGAGAGCAGGGTAAGAGGAGAGACCCAGTACTTC	CAWSESRVRGETQYF